This T cell receptor (beta chain) was sequenced during a study of graft-versus-host responses after intestinal transplantation. Turning to the study itself: Transplants given to recipients were multivisceral, liver-intestinal, or isolated intestinal.

This CDR3 spans 15 amino acids. Germline assignment: CDR1 SEHNR and CDR2 FQNEAQ (reference sequence). V dropped 5 bases and J dropped 13; count of bases not matched to a gene: 15. Here immunoSEQ multiplex PCR was the method, and the copy in TCRdb shows in-frame clones only, minus some. This table holds 95,000 to 150,000 clones, 90% to 95% found once. As concerns this clone: What it binds is unknown.

The sequence derives from a human donor who received an intestinal transplant. This rearrangement joins TRBV7-9 to TRBJ2-2; TRBD1 agrees at 8 bases. The sequenced sample was unstimulated CD4+ T cells sorted from spleen or lymph node cells, obtained before intestinal transplant. The CDR3 here is CASSPGQVAVGWLFF. The CDR3 DNA is TGTGCCAGCAGCCCGGGACAGGTAGCAGTGGGATGGCTGTTTTTT.